This T cell receptor (beta chain) is from a study of shared clonotypes between healthy human individuals. As for the study in general: Every donor yielded three CD4 naive, three CD4 memory, two CD8 naive and one CD8 memory plate. General study points: The naive CD4 repertoires of four donors were compared, and roughly 5% of clonotypes were shared. Incomplete sequencing of sorted subsets was indicated by rarefaction despite large depth.

The length of the CDR3 is 15 residues. Germline V lookup: CDR1 SGHTA, CDR2 FQGNSA. V shed 4 bases, J shed 3 bases, and the junction held 9 bases outside the gene matches. The DNA input per sorted-subset replicate PCR was around 200 ng, corresponding to some 27,000 T cell genomes. Data came from immunoSEQ multiplex PCR; TCRdb stores just in-frame clones and leaves some out. The table shows about 2.1 million clones, with more than 85% occurring only once. In regard to this clone: Its specificity is unknown.

Positive CCR7 selection of CD45RO-negative cells yielded the naive CD8 cells, and terminally differentiated effector memory CD45RA+ cells were excluded. Sequencing was performed on naive CD8+ T cells from PBMCs. The sequence was obtained from a man in his late teens or twenties in good health. Some clones in this sample may be carry-over from other donors' samples. This chain joins TRBV7-2 and TRBJ2-7, with 7 bases aligning to TRBD2. CDR3 protein: CASSSSGTTHYEQYF. CDR3 sequence (DNA): TGTGCCAGCAGCTCCTCCGGGACTACCCACTACGAGCAGTACTTC.